This TCR beta chain was identified during a study of cytomegalovirus exposure and HLA in healthy donors. General study results and limits: Three of the chains that were CMV-associated were confirmed in vitro to be specific for CMV antigens. Certain sequence variants were highly shared and formed a cluster, and this cluster was likely a sequencing artifact.

The ends were cut back, 1 base at V and 6 bases at J, with 14 bases in the middle. The germline gives CDR1 SEHNR, CDR2 FQNEAQ (reference sequence). The CDR3 covers 15 residues. Note on this clone: The antigen is not known.

With 60 Vbeta and 13 Jbeta primers, the PCR was carried out. TCRdb keeps only in-frame clones here, not all; method: immunoSEQ multiplex PCR. The sample shows under 200,000 clones, roughly 80% of them seen only once. This TCR derives from a male donor in good health and CMV-seropositive. The specimen was PBMCs. V and J are TRBV7-9 and TRBJ2-3, with D possibly being TRBD2 (6 bases). The CDR3 DNA sequence: TGTGCCAGCAGCTTAGTGGGAGGTATCTTGGATACGCAGTATTTT. Its translation: CASSLVGGILDTQYF.